A selection of T cell receptor beta chains follows, all from one sample in a study of Graves' ophthalmopathy and Graves' hyperthyroidism. MiXCR was run by TCRdb on the multiplex PCR reads, yielding one entry per CDR3 protein. The table includes 360,000 or so distinct CDR3 sequences, 18% detected once. Sequencing input: peripheral blood. All receptors derive from a woman aged 18-30 years with Graves' ophthalmopathy. CDR3s include the opening cysteine and the closing phenylalanine or tryptophan. D genes are given only for firm matches. Clone size is not always given. Where it is, it says once, few, many or a class for expanded clones.

TRBV6-1,-,TRBJ1-1,-,CASSPLIPNTEAFF,TGTGCCAGCAGTCCCCTGATACCGAACACTGAAGCTTTCTTT
TRBV6-2/TRBV6-3,many,TRBJ2-6,TRBD2,CASSLSSGVLGANVLTF,TGTGCCAGCAGTTTATCTAGCGGGGTGCTGGGGGCCAACGTCCTGACTTTC
TRBV7-2,many,TRBJ1-5,-,CASSFVTASNQPQHF,TGTGCCAGCAGCTTCGTTACGGCAAGCAATCAGCCCCAGCATTTT
TRBV7-1,-,TRBJ1-6,-,CASSFFSGTDNSPLHF,TGTGCCAGCAGTTTTTTTTCGGGGACGGATAATTCACCCCTCCACTTT
TRBV19,once,TRBJ1-5,-,CASNELRGASNQPQHF,TGTGCCAGCAACGAGCTAAGGGGCGCAAGCAATCAGCCCCAGCATTTT
TRBV2,many,TRBJ2-7,-,CASSELYEQYF,TGTGCCAGCAGCGAATTATACGAGCAGTACTTC
TRBV7-2,many,TRBJ2-4,TRBD1,CASSLNTQGNNKNIQYF,TGTGCCAGCAGCCTGAACACACAGGGGAACAACAAAAACATTCAGTACTTC
TRBV20-1,many,TRBJ2-7,TRBD1,CSAPPSGQPFYEQYF,TGCAGTGCTCCACCTTCGGGACAGCCCTTCTACGAGCAGTACTTC
TRBV30,many,TRBJ1-6,TRBD1,CAWGQGPDSPLHF,TGTGCCTGGGGACAGGGCCCAGATTCACCCCTCCACTTT
TRBV12-3/TRBV12-4,many,TRBJ1-2,-,CASTPGQFYGYTF,TGTGCCAGCACCCCGGGTCAGTTCTATGGCTACACCTTC
TRBV6-5,many,TRBJ1-2,-,CASSLDGGYGYTF,TGTGCCAGCAGTTTGGACGGAGGCTATGGCTACACCTTC
TRBV6-2/TRBV6-3,many,TRBJ1-1,-,CASSNPVNTEAFF,TGTGCCAGCAGTAACCCGGTGAACACTGAAGCTTTCTTT
TRBV7-2,many,TRBJ1-6,-,CASSLAPYSYSPLHF,TGTGCCAGCAGCTTAGCTCCGTACAGCTATTCACCCCTCCACTTT
TRBV28,many,TRBJ2-7,-,CASSLRSGRAIEQYF,TGTGCCAGCAGCCTGCGGTCCGGCAGGGCGATCGAGCAGTACTTC
TRBV10-3,many,TRBJ2-7,TRBD1,CAISELQGAGEQYF,TGTGCCATCAGTGAGTTACAGGGGGCGGGGGAGCAGTACTTC
TRBV5-5,many,TRBJ1-5,-,CASSFFDGNQPQHF,TGTGCCAGCAGCTTTTTTGACGGAAATCAGCCCCAGCATTTT
TRBV4-1,many,TRBJ1-3,-,CASSPYYPSGSLPGNTIYF,TGCGCCAGCAGCCCCTATTATCCTTCCGGGAGCCTTCCCGGAAACACCATATATTTT
TRBV6-1,many,TRBJ2-4,TRBD1,CASSAGTGSDIQYF,TGTGCCAGCAGTGCCGGGACAGGGTCAGACATTCAGTACTTC
TRBV13,many,TRBJ2-2,TRBD2,CASSPAGGELFF,TGTGCCAGCAGCCCAGCGGGGGGGGAGCTGTTTTTT
TRBV29-1,many,TRBJ2-5,TRBD1,CSVDRGGETQYF,TGCAGCGTCGACAGGGGTGGTGAGACCCAGTACTTC
TRBV20-1,many,TRBJ2-1,-,CSARRRQYNNEQFF,TGCAGTGCTAGACGCCGACAGTACAACAATGAGCAGTTCTTC
TRBV5-1,many,TRBJ2-7,-,CASSSSPGYEQYF,TGCGCCAGCAGCAGCTCGCCGGGATACGAGCAGTACTTC
TRBV30,-,TRBJ2-2,TRBD2,CARGTSGGAGTGELFF,TGTGCCCGAGGGACTAGCGGGGGGGCAGGAACCGGGGAGCTGTTTTTT
TRBV28,many,TRBJ2-5,-,CASGGYQETQYF,TGTGCCAGCGGGGGGTATCAAGAGACCCAGTACTTC
TRBV6-2/TRBV6-3,-,TRBJ2-7,-,CASSRGTVTYEQYF,TGTGCCAGTTCAAGAGGGACGGTTACCTACGAGCAGTACTTC
TRBV27,many,TRBJ1-2,-,CASSSRRDGYTF,TGTGCCAGCAGCTCGCGGAGGGATGGCTACACCTTC
TRBV28,many,TRBJ1-2,-,CASSLPRQLYGYTF,TGTGCCAGCAGTTTACCCCGACAGCTCTATGGCTACACCTTC
TRBV20-1,many,TRBJ2-5,TRBD2,CSARDVGLAGGPQETQYF,TGCAGTGCTAGAGATGTCGGACTAGCGGGAGGGCCTCAAGAGACCCAGTACTTC
TRBV20-1,many,TRBJ1-1,TRBD1,CSARGRQGSPEAFF,TGCAGTGCTAGGGGACGACAGGGGAGCCCTGAAGCTTTCTTT
TRBV12-3/TRBV12-4,-,TRBJ1-2,-,CASSMSRGAYGYTF,TGTGCCAGCAGCATGTCAAGGGGCGCCTATGGCTACACCTTC
TRBV6-2/TRBV6-3,few,TRBJ1-1,-,CASSYSEEEGEAFF,TGTGCCAGCAGTTACTCGGAGGAGGAAGGTGAAGCTTTCTTT
TRBV2,many,TRBJ2-5,-,CASRTGETQYF,TGTGCCAGCAGAACAGGCGAGACCCAGTACTTC
TRBV3-1,few,TRBJ2-7,-,CASSQVASYEQYF,TGTGCCAGCAGCCAAGTGGCCTCCTACGAGCAGTACTTC
TRBV28,many,TRBJ1-5,TRBD1,CASNPSGTGGRGQPQHF,TGTGCCAGCAACCCGAGTGGGACAGGGGGTCGCGGTCAGCCCCAGCATTTT
TRBV28,many,TRBJ2-7,-,CASSSSSAQGYEQYF,TGTGCCAGCAGTTCTTCCTCGGCGCAGGGCTACGAGCAGTACTTC
TRBV27,many,TRBJ1-1,-,CASNKGAGVNTEAFF,TGTGCCAGCAACAAAGGGGCAGGAGTGAACACTGAAGCTTTCTTT
TRBV6-2/TRBV6-3,many,TRBJ2-7,-,CASSHTYEQYF,TGTGCCAGCAGCCATACCTACGAGCAGTACTTC
TRBV27,many,TRBJ2-7,-,CASSPSSTGQQYF,TGTGCCAGCAGTCCCTCCTCGACCGGACAGCAGTACTTC
TRBV6-5,few,TRBJ1-2,-,CASSYSMGENGYTF,TGTGCCAGCAGTTACTCGATGGGGGAAAATGGCTACACCTTC
TRBV28,many,TRBJ1-2,-,CASTLRGRSVIGYTF,TGTGCCAGCACCCTAAGAGGTCGGTCGGTCATTGGCTACACCTTC
TRBV28,many,TRBJ2-7,TRBD2,CASSPGTSGNYEQYF,TGTGCCAGCAGTCCCGGGACTAGCGGAAACTACGAGCAGTACTTC